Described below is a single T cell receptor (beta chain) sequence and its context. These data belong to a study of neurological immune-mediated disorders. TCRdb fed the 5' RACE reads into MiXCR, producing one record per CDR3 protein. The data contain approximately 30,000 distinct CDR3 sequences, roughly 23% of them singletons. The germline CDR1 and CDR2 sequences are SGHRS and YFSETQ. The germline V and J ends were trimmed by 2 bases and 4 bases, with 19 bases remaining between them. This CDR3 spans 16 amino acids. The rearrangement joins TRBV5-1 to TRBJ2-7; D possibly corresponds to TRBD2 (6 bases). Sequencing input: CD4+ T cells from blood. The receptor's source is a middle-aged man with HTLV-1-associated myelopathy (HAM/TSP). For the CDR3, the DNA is TGCGCCAGCAGCTTTGCGGGACTGGACTCGGGATACGAGCAGTACTTC. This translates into CASSFAGLDSGYEQYF.